A single sample is the source of the 3 T cell receptor beta chains below, sequenced in a study of shared clonotypes between healthy human individuals. Repertoires were generated with immunoSEQ multiplex PCR, while TCRdb's copy carries only in-frame clones and drops some. Of about 480,000 clones in the sample, about four fifths were seen once. Sequencing used PBMCs. The source of these receptors is a middle-aged woman in good health. Some clones in this sample may be carry-over from other donors' samples.

This clone turned up a few times. The chain is built from TRBV30 and TRBJ1-1; D is unresolved. The CDR3 runs 12 residues. The V gene lost 5 bases and the J gene lost 1 base, with 8 bases spanning the gap. Germline lookup yields CDR1 GTSNPN and CDR2 SVGIG (reference sequence). CDR3 nucleotides: TGTGCCTGGGGACGGTCGAACACTGAAGCTTTCTTT. Translating gives CAWGRSNTEAFF.

Turning to this clone: The same CDR3 can be traced to other DNA sequences in this sample. The chain employs TRBV18 and TRBJ1-1; 7 bases align to TRBD1. In germline, CDR1 is KGHSH, CDR2 LQKENI. The CDR3 spans 13 residues. Trimming at V came to 4 bases and at J to 1 base, leaving 0 bases not matched to a gene. CDR3 loop: CASSRDRNTEAFF. In nucleotides, the CDR3 is TGTGCCAGCTCACGGGACAGGAACACTGAAGCTTTCTTT.

This clone was seen only once. The chain has TRBV5-1 and TRBJ2-1; TRBD2 matches 16 bases. The CDR3 sequence is 18 residues long. V was pared by 4 bases and J by 3 bases, with 7 bases of the junction left unmatched. Germline V gene data show CDR1 as SGHRS and CDR2 as YFSETQ. The DNA of the CDR3 is TGCGCCAGCAGCAGGGGACTAGCGGGAGGGCTTCTCTACAATGAGCAGTTCTTC. This translates into CASSRGLAGGLLYNEQFF. Full variable domain (outside the CDR3, taken from reference TRBV5-1 and TRBJ2-1): KAGVTQTPRYLIKTRGQQVTLSCSPISGHRSVSWYQQTPGQGLQFLFEYFSETQRNKGNFPGRFSGRQFSNSRSEMNVSTLELGDSALYLCASSRGLAGGLLYNEQFFGPGTRLTVL.